This TCR beta chain was obtained from a study of Tregs in tolerant kidney transplant recipients. Study results and limitations: Tolerant patients' donor-specific Tregs expanded beyond overall Tregs, suggesting antigen-driven growth.

Note on this clone: The antigen is not known.

Generated by immunoSEQ multiplex PCR, the TCRdb table keeps only in-frame clones and is missing some. The sample contains 50,000 to 85,000 clones, more than 90% of which appear only once. Per germline, CDR1 MNHEY and CDR2 SVGAGI. V shed 2 bases and J shed 4 bases, with 5 bases lying between them. The CDR3 covers 12 residues. The receptor was isolated from a human donor who received a combined kidney and bone marrow transplant. Sequencing was performed on CD8+ T cells from blood, taken before the transplant. This chain joins TRBV6-5 and TRBJ1-1; D gene ambiguous. The CDR3 DNA reads as TGTGCCAGCAGTTACGGAGGCACTGAAGCTTTCTTT. This sequence encodes CASSYGGTEAFF.